A single count supports the clone carrying this T cell receptor beta chain. The CDR3 runs 16 residues. Germline V gives CDR1 SGHAT, CDR2 FQNNGV. V was clipped by 1 base and J by 8 bases, with 18 bases between them. In terms of age and location, participants ranged from roughly 18 to 90 years and lived in about two dozen US areas. Here immunoSEQ multiplex PCR was the method, and the copy in TCRdb shows in-frame clones only, minus some. The table records about 150,000 clones, around 82% of them present only once. These data belong to a study of blood T cell repertoires in COVID-19. Overall study: The United States, Italy and Spain were the sources of the acute and convalescent COVID-19 samples.

The receptor was isolated from a woman aged 50 to 60 who had recovered from COVID-19. Sequencing was done on a sample of PBMCs or T cells enriched from blood (not recorded which). The J gene is TRBJ2-1, the V gene TRBV11-2, with a tentative D call TRBD2 (5 bases). The CDR3 is CASSLGRGVSLDEQFF. In DNA form, the CDR3 reads TGTGCCAGCAGCTTAGGTCGGGGTGTGTCCCTTGATGAGCAGTTCTTC.